The 30 T cell receptor beta chains in this list originate from one sample, sequenced in a study of T cell responses to AZD1222 COVID-19 vaccine. TCRdb's table, derived via immunoSEQ multiplex PCR, lists solely in-frame clones and lacks some. In the table there are 130,000 or so clones, about 91% of which are singletons. This specimen consisted of peripheral blood, obtained 28 days after the second AZD1222 dose. All receptors come from an adult who received the AZD1222 COVID-19 vaccine.

The chain recombines TRBV30 with TRBJ2-7, with a possible D match to TRBD2 (5 bases). The germline V and J ends were trimmed by 2 bases and 2 bases, with 10 bases remaining between them. Germline CDR1 and CDR2: GTSNPN and SVGIG (reference sequence). The CDR3 consists of 13 residues. In DNA form, the CDR3 reads TGTGCCTGGAGTCTGGGAGAACCCTACGAGCAGTACGTC. Encoded protein: CAWSLGEPYEQYV.

The chain joins TRBV10-1 to TRBJ2-7; maybe TRBD2 (5 bases). Deletions cut 4 bases from V and 1 base from J, with 11 bases between. Germline values: CDR1 WNHNN, CDR2 SYGVQD (reference sequence). The CDR3 is 14 amino acids. This CDR3 is CASSVSPGSYEQYF. The CDR3 region has the DNA TGCGCCAGCAGTGTTTCTCCGGGGTCCTACGAGCAGTACTTC.

This chain joins TRBV21-1 and TRBJ1-3. TRBV21-1 is marked as a pseudogene. The CDR3 spans 16 residues. The CDR3 is CASSKGGGPSGNTIYF. CDR3 nucleotide sequence: TGTGCCAGCAGCAAAGGTGGAGGCCCAAGCGGAAACACCATATATTTT.

This chain uses TRBV9 with TRBJ1-3, with D tentatively TRBD1 (5 bases). This CDR3 has 16 residues. The V and J ends lost 6 bases and 0 bases respectively, with 16 bases between them. The germline V gene encodes CDR1 SGDLS and CDR2 YYNGEE. The CDR3 region has the DNA TGTGCCAGCACCGAACCAGGGCTCATCTCTGGAAACACCATATATTTT. Translation gives CASTEPGLISGNTIYF. Complete variable domain (other parts from reference TRBV9 and TRBJ1-3): DSGVTQTPKHLITATGQRVTLRCSPRSGDLSVYWYQQSLDQGLQFLIQYYNGEERAKGNILERFSAQQFPDLHSELNLSSLELGDSALYFCASTEPGLISGNTIYFGEGSWLTVV.

The chain is built from TRBV27 and TRBJ1-2; D gene ambiguous. Per germline, CDR1 MNHEY and CDR2 SMNVEV (reference sequence). Trimming pared 5 bases from V and 0 bases from J, leaving 10 bases between. This CDR3 contains 14 residues. The CDR3 bases are TGTGCCAGCAGTAGCGGGCTTACTAACTATGGCTACACCTTC. Protein sequence: CASSSGLTNYGYTF.

The J gene is TRBJ2-1, the V gene TRBV9; 11 bases fit TRBD2. CDR3 size: 16 residues. Trimming took 0 bases from V and 5 from J; bases not matched to a gene: 4. CDR1 SGDLS and CDR2 YYNGEE come from the germline V gene. CDR3 DNA: TGTGCCAGCAGCGTAGGTCTAGCGGGGGGAAACAATGAGCAGTTCTTC. This encodes CASSVGLAGGNNEQFF.

This chain uses TRBV5-4 with TRBJ1-1; D may be TRBD1 (5 bases). Trimming cost V 4 bases and J 0 bases, with 13 bases left between them. Germline V gives CDR1 SGHNT, CDR2 YYREEE (reference sequence). This CDR3 comprises 15 residues. CDR3 bases: TGTGCCAGCAGCCCGCCGGGACCGTTGAACACTGAAGCTTTCTTT. This gives the protein CASSPPGPLNTEAFF.

Points on this clone: The junction shows a germline mismatch at one end, possibly a read error. The chain links TRBV7-6 to TRBJ1-4, with D possibly TRBD1 on 6 matching bases. The CDR3 loop spans 18 amino acids. Germline V lookup: CDR1 SGHVS, CDR2 FNYEAQ. CDR3: CASSLLRGAGTTNEKLFF. CDR3 nucleotide sequence: TGTGCCAGCAGCTTACTCCGTGGGGCCGGGACAACAAATGAAAAACTGTTTTTT. The whole variable domain, remainder taken from reference TRBV7-6 and TRBJ1-4, is GAGVSQSPRYKVTKRGQDVALRCDPISGHVSLYWYRQALGQGPEFLTYFNYEAQQDKSGLPNDRFSAERPEGSISTLTIQRTEQRDSAMYRCASSLLRGAGTTNEKLFFGSGTQLSVL.

This CDR3 reads CASTLGTVNEKLFF. DNA for the CDR3: TGTGCCAGCACCCTTGGGACAGTTAATGAAAAACTGTTTTTT. The chain is built from TRBV28 and TRBJ1-4, with 7 nucleotides matching TRBD1. V was pared by 7 bases and J by 4 bases, with 6 bases of the junction left unmatched. CDR3 size: 14 residues. Per the germline V gene, CDR1 is MDHEN and CDR2 is SYDVKM.

The V call is TRBV7-6, the J call TRBJ2-4; weak D call: TRBD2 (7 bases). V was clipped by 0 bases and J by 8 bases, with 11 bases between them. Germline V lookup: CDR1 SGHVS, CDR2 FNYEAQ. The length of the CDR3 is 14 residues. This chain's CDR3 is CASSLAGGADIQYF. The CDR3 DNA sequence: TGTGCCAGCAGCTTAGCAGGGGGGGCGGACATTCAGTACTTC.

The chain links TRBV5-6 to TRBJ2-1; 9 nucleotides line up with TRBD1. V trimming: 3 bases; J trimming: 7 bases; junction bases outside the gene matches: 11. This CDR3 contains 16 residues. Germline values: CDR1 SGHDT, CDR2 YYEEEE. This CDR3 is CASSSKGQGLKNEQFF. CDR3 nucleotides: TGTGCCAGCAGCTCAAAGGGACAGGGATTGAAGAATGAGCAGTTCTTC.

The rearrangement uses TRBV7-9 and TRBJ2-1, with D possibly TRBD1 on 8 matching bases. The V gene lost 5 bases and the J gene lost 7 bases, with 12 bases spanning the gap. CDR1 and CDR2 (germline): SEHNR, FQNEAQ (reference sequence). The CDR3 has 13 residues. In DNA form, the CDR3 reads TGTGCCAGCAGCCTACAGGGGGGGAATGAGCAGTTCTTC. Translating it yields CASSLQGGNEQFF. Together with reference TRBV7-9 and TRBJ2-1, the CDR3 gives the full variable domain: DTGVSQNPRHKITKRGQNVTFRCDPISEHNRLYWYRQTLGQGPEFLTYFQNEAQLEKSRLLSDRFSAERPKGSFSTLEIQRTEQGDSAMYLCASSLQGGNEQFFGPGTRLTVL.

This rearrangement joins TRBV2 to TRBJ1-1; the match to TRBD1 covers 11 bases. The CDR3 is 14 residues long. The V segment lost 6 bases and the J segment 6 bases; nucleotides outside the gene matches: 6. Germline V lookup: CDR1 SNHLY, CDR2 FYNNEI. CDR3 in amino acids: CASRDLGQGAEAFF. CDR3 DNA: TGTGCCAGCAGGGATTTGGGACAGGGGGCTGAAGCTTTCTTT.

The rearrangement joins TRBV27 to TRBJ1-5; D remains unclear. V lost 2 bases to trimming and J lost 5 bases, with 10 bases between them. This CDR3 is built from 14 residues. CDR1 MNHEY and CDR2 SMNVEV come from the germline V gene (reference sequence). CDR3 region: CASSLSWGHQPQHF. For the CDR3, the DNA is TGTGCCAGCAGTTTAAGCTGGGGTCATCAGCCCCAGCATTTT.

The chain carries TRBV30 and TRBJ1-6; D remains unclear. Germline V gene sequence: CDR1 GTSNPN, CDR2 SVGIG (reference sequence). Trimming shortened V by 0 bases and J by 14 bases, and 17 bases separated the two germline ends. This CDR3 spans 14 amino acids. The CDR3 protein is CAWSVLDRREALHF. CDR3 bases: TGTGCCTGGAGTGTCTTGGATCGCCGGGAGGCCCTCCACTTT.

The V gene is TRBV3-1 (or the pseudogene TRBV3-2), the J gene TRBJ2-5; possibly TRBD2 for D (5 bases). CDR1 and CDR2 from the germline V gene are LGHDT and YNNKEL (reference sequence). The germline V and J ends were trimmed by 7 bases and 4 bases, with 19 bases remaining between them. The CDR3 spans 15 residues. The CDR3, as DNA: TGTGCCAGCACTCGACTAAGGGAGTCCCGAGAGACCCAGTACTTC. It specifies CASTRLRESRETQYF.

This chain uses TRBV5-1 with TRBJ1-2; D is ambiguous. CDR1 is SGHRS, CDR2 YFSETQ, per germline. The CDR3 runs to 12 residues. Deletions cut 0 bases from V and 5 bases from J, with 5 bases between. The CDR3 DNA follows: TGCGCCAGCAGCTTGGGGACGTATGGCTACACCTTC. Residues: CASSLGTYGYTF.

The V and J genes are TRBV5-5 and TRBJ2-7; D uncertain. Germline V gene sequence: CDR1 SGHKS, CDR2 YYEKEE (reference sequence). Deletions cut 4 bases from V and 0 bases from J, with 14 bases between. The CDR3 runs 15 residues. CDR3 amino acids: CASSGPHPYSYEQYF. The CDR3 bases are TGTGCCAGCAGCGGACCGCACCCGTACTCCTACGAGCAGTACTTC. The entire variable domain, with the rest obtained from reference TRBV5-5 and TRBJ2-7, is as follows: DAGVTQSPTHLIKTRGQQVTLRCSPISGHKSVSWYQQVLGQGPQFIFQYYEKEERGRGNFPDRFSARQFPNYSSELNVNALLLGDSALYLCASSGPHPYSYEQYFGPGTRLTVT.

The J gene is TRBJ1-2, the V gene TRBV9, with D maybe TRBD1 (5 bases). CDR1 and CDR2 from the germline V gene are SGDLS and YYNGEE. This CDR3 is 13 amino acids long. V was cut by 3 bases and J by 4 bases, with 10 bases left in between. For the CDR3, the DNA is TGTGCCAGCAGCGCCGGACACCCCTATGGCTACACCTTC. It specifies CASSAGHPYGYTF.

The V and J genes are TRBV19 and TRBJ2-3; TRBD2 matches 7 bases. Germline V gives CDR1 LNHDA, CDR2 SQIVND (reference sequence). This CDR3 region has 14 residues. V shed 6 bases and J 5 bases; nucleotides not matched to a gene: 8. The DNA of the CDR3 is TGTGCCAGTAGGTGGAGCGGGAACGAAGATACGCAGTATTTT. As protein: CASRWSGNEDTQYF. The whole variable domain, filled in from reference TRBV19 and TRBJ2-3, reads DGGITQSPKYLFRKEGQNVTLSCEQNLNHDAMYWYRQDPGQGLRLIYYSQIVNDFQKGDIAEGYSVSREKKESFPLTVTSAQKNPTAFYLCASRWSGNEDTQYFGPGTRLTVL.

This chain connects TRBV19 to TRBJ2-7; D uncertain. The CDR3 totals 14 residues. CDR1 and CDR2 from the germline V gene are LNHDA and SQIVND (reference sequence). The ends were cut back, 10 bases at V and 1 base at J, with 17 bases in the middle. The CDR3, as DNA: TGTGCCACCAGCCCTAACGGAGCTTCCTACGAGCAGTACGTC. It encodes CATSPNGASYEQYV.

This chain uses TRBV21-1 with TRBJ1-4; the table names TRBD1, a call not compared with the DNA. TRBV21-1 has pseudogene status. There are 17 residues in the CDR3. The CDR3 bases are TGTGCCAGCAGCCCAAGCACAGGGAAGGAATCTAATGAAAAACTGTTTTTT. Protein: CASSPSTGKESNEKLFF.

V is TRBV18 and J is TRBJ1-2, with no clear D. From germline, CDR1 is KGHSH and CDR2 LQKENI. Trimming shortened V by 3 bases and J by 10 bases, and 18 bases separated the two germline ends. CDR3 length: 14 residues. This CDR3 reads CASSPGSEARDYTF. Written as DNA, the CDR3 is TGTGCCAGCTCACCGGGGTCCGAGGCGCGGGACTACACCTTC.

The rearrangement joins TRBV6-4 to TRBJ2-1, with 9 positions matching TRBD2. The CDR3 runs to 14 residues. The trim removed 4 bases at V and 7 bases at J, leaving 5 bases unmatched. Germline CDR1 MRHNA, CDR2 SNTAGT. CDR3 nucleotide sequence: TGTGCCAGCAGTGCTAGCGGGGAGGTTAATGAGCAGTTCTTC. Protein product: CASSASGEVNEQFF.

The V call is TRBV6-1, the J call TRBJ1-5, with 7 bases fitting TRBD1. This CDR3 has 16 amino acids. Trimming at V came to 2 bases and at J to 0 bases, leaving 4 bases not matched to a gene. Germline V gene sequence: CDR1 MNHNS, CDR2 SASEGT. The CDR3 spells CASSERDSYSNQPQHF. In DNA, the CDR3 is TGTGCCAGCAGTGAAAGGGACAGTTATAGCAATCAGCCCCAGCATTTT.

The rearrangement links TRBV7-9 to TRBJ1-1; 11 nucleotides line up with TRBD1. The CDR3 contains 16 residues. Germline assignment: CDR1 SEHNR and CDR2 FQNEAQ (reference sequence). Trimming at V came to 6 bases and at J to 3 bases, leaving 9 bases not matched to a gene. The CDR3 sequence is CASRTIPGQGDTEAFF. The CDR3 nucleotides are TGTGCCAGCAGAACCATTCCGGGACAGGGGGACACTGAAGCTTTCTTT.

The chain uses TRBV30 and TRBJ1-1; 7 nucleotides match TRBD1. The germline CDR1 and CDR2 sequences are GTSNPN and SVGIG (reference sequence). This CDR3 has 13 residues. V lost 4 bases and J lost 3; bases outside the gene matches: 5. CDR3 residues: CAWTAGQYTEAFF. Here the CDR3 DNA reads TGTGCCTGGACAGCGGGACAGTACACTGAAGCTTTCTTT.

CDR3 sequence (DNA): TGTGCCAGCAGCCGCATCCGAGGAGGGGCGGTCACTGAAGCTTTCTTT. Translation: CASSRIRGGAVTEAFF. The V and J genes are TRBV7-2 and TRBJ1-1; D might be TRBD1 (5 bases). The CDR3 is made up of 16 amino acids. Germline CDR1 reads SGHTA; CDR2 reads FQGNSA. V lost 5 bases and J lost 4, with 20 bases in between. The variable domain in full, with the rest retrieved from reference TRBV7-2 and TRBJ1-1, is GAGVSQSPSNKVTEKGKDVELRCDPISGHTALYWYRQSLGQGLEFLIYFQGNSAPDKSGLPSDRFSAERTGGSVSTLTIQRTQQEDSAVYLCASSRIRGGAVTEAFFGQGTRLTVV.

This clone was observed a single time. This chain uses TRBV9 with TRBJ2-3; 9 bases are shared with TRBD1. In germline, CDR1 is SGDLS, CDR2 YYNGEE. The CDR3 sequence is 16 residues long. V dropped 2 bases and J dropped 8; count of bases not matched to a gene: 12. CDR3 DNA: TGTGCCAGCAGCGTCTCTTCCGGGACAGGGATGGGTACGCAGTATTTT. It specifies CASSVSSGTGMGTQYF.

The gene calls are TRBV11-3 and TRBJ2-7; TRBD1 aligns across 7 bases. The germline gives CDR1 SGHNT, CDR2 YENEEA. J was trimmed by 2 bases and V by 0 bases; bases with no gene match: 13. There are 18 residues in the CDR3. This CDR3 reads CASSLDQMGTVGTYEQYV. The CDR3 DNA reads as TGTGCCAGCAGCTTAGATCAAATGGGGACAGTCGGCACCTACGAGCAGTACGTC.